Below are 5 T cell receptor beta chains sequenced from a single sample in a study of CD8 T cells in Susac syndrome. RNA, at roughly 0.5 to 1 ug, was reverse transcribed with random hexamers. TCRdb recomputed calls from the immunoSEQ multiplex PCR reads with MiXCR, one row per CDR3 protein. The sample records 250,000 to 300,000 distinct CDR3 sequences, 70% to 90% being singletons. The sequenced sample consisted of CD8+ T cells from PBMCs. These TCRs come from a human donor with multiple sclerosis.

On this clonotype: The CDR3 end shows no conserved phenylalanine or tryptophan, and so a read error is likely. The chain joins TRBV6-2 or TRBV6-3 to TRBJ2-5; TRBD1 might be the D (6 bases). CDR3 length: 14 residues. V lost 11 bases to trimming and J lost 9 bases, with 25 bases between them. Germline V CDR1 and CDR2: MNHEY, SVGEGT. The CDR3 DNA reads as TGTGCCGGTGGGGGCCCCGAGGCCCCAGGGGCCCAGTACCTC. This encodes CAGGGPEAPGAQYL.

The J gene is TRBJ2-1, the V gene TRBV27; 7 positions match TRBD1. This CDR3 comprises 15 residues. Trimming at V came to 6 bases and at J to 2 bases, leaving 7 bases not matched to a gene. Germline lookup yields CDR1 MNHEY and CDR2 SMNVEV (reference sequence). CDR3 protein: CASSPQGYTYNEQFF. CDR3 in DNA: TGTGCCAGCAGCCCACAGGGGTACACCTACAATGAGCAGTTCTTC.

The chain combines TRBV20-1 with TRBJ1-3; no clear D. The V end lost 2 bases, the J end lost 0 bases, and 5 bases lay between the germline ends. This CDR3 is built from 13 residues. Germline lookup yields CDR1 DFQATT and CDR2 SNEGSKA (reference sequence). The CDR3 DNA reads as TGCAGTGCTAGACTGTTCTCTGGAAACACCATATATTTT. It encodes CSARLFSGNTIYF.

V gene TRBV9 combines with J gene TRBJ2-2; D is ambiguous. The CDR3 covers 13 residues. The germline CDR1 and CDR2 sequences are SGDLS and YYNGEE. Between the trimmed V and J ends, which lost 6 bases and 0 bases, there was a span of 6 bases. This CDR3 is CASNPSNTGELFF. The CDR3 coding sequence is TGTGCCAGCAACCCCTCGAACACCGGGGAGCTGTTTTTT. The variable domain in full, completed from reference TRBV9 and TRBJ2-2, reads DSGVTQTPKHLITATGQRVTLRCSPRSGDLSVYWYQQSLDQGLQFLIQYYNGEERAKGNILERFSAQQFPDLHSELNLSSLELGDSALYFCASNPSNTGELFFGEGSRLTVL.

The genes are TRBV4-1 and TRBJ1-1; weak D call: TRBD1 (6 bases). V was pared by 4 bases and J by 3 bases, with 15 bases between. CDR3 length equals 15 residues. Germline values: CDR1 MGHRA, CDR2 YSYEKL. The CDR3 loop reads CASSPLTGLDTEAFF. The CDR3 DNA sequence: TGCGCCAGCAGCCCACTGACAGGTTTGGACACTGAAGCTTTCTTT.